This is a list of T cell receptor beta chains from one sample in a study of regulatory T cells in long-lasting Graves disease. Each CDR3 protein is one row after TCRdb ran MiXCR on the multiplex PCR reads. The sample includes roughly 400,000 distinct CDR3 sequences, around 20% of them seen just once. The sample here was peripheral blood mononuclear cells (PBMCs), taken when the disease was refractory, from a patient treated with antithyroid drugs. The receptors stem from a female donor with Graves disease. The CDR3 runs from the conserved cysteine through the conserved F or W. A D gene is named only where the DNA matches it firmly. Only part of the rows carry a size: once, few, many, or a class if the clone is expanded.

V,J,D,size,CDR3,DNA
TRBV27,TRBJ2-5,-,-,CASSYTGIETQYF,TGTGCCAGCAGCTATACAGGGATTGAGACCCAGTACTTC
TRBV28,TRBJ2-5,TRBD2,many,CASSLAGGISETQYF,TGTGCCAGCAGTTTAGCGGGAGGGATTTCGGAGACCCAGTACTTC
TRBV12-3/TRBV12-4,TRBJ1-1,-,many,CASTRNTEAFF,TGTGCCAGCACCCGGAACACTGAAGCTTTCTTT
TRBV9,TRBJ1-2,-,-,CASSVGWDNYGYTF,TGTGCCAGCAGCGTAGGATGGGACAACTATGGCTACACCTTC
TRBV7-9,TRBJ1-1,-,many,CASSLAGWARTEAFF,TGTGCCAGCAGCTTAGCGGGATGGGCGCGGACTGAAGCTTTCTTT
TRBV11-1,TRBJ2-1,-,-,CASSLGLGSQPLF,TGTGCCAGCAGCTTAGGACTGGGCTCACAACCGCTCTTC
TRBV18,TRBJ2-7,TRBD1,few,CASSPPGQGSYEQYF,TGTGCCAGCTCACCACCGGGACAGGGCTCCTACGAGCAGTACTTC
TRBV28,TRBJ2-5,-,many,CASSSRSTMGETQYF,TGTGCCAGCAGTTCTAGGTCCACTATGGGTGAGACCCAGTACTTC
TRBV3-1,TRBJ1-2,-,-,CASSDRRSMTYDGYTF,TGTGCCAGCAGCGATCGACGGTCGATGACCTATGATGGCTACACCTTC
TRBV19,TRBJ1-1,TRBD1,-,CASSITGVNTEAFF,TGTGCCAGTAGTATAACAGGGGTGAACACTGAAGCTTTCTTT
TRBV30,TRBJ1-1,TRBD1,-,CAWSGNDRGAFF,TGTGCCTGGAGTGGAAACGACAGGGGAGCTTTCTTT
TRBV13,TRBJ2-7,TRBD1,-,CASSWAGTGAYEQYF,TGTGCCAGCAGCTGGGCCGGGACAGGGGCCTACGAGCAGTACTTC
TRBV12-3/TRBV12-4,TRBJ2-2,-,many,CASSFRRPSGELFF,TGTGCCAGCAGTTTTAGACGCCCCTCCGGGGAGCTGTTTTTT
TRBV6-2/TRBV6-3,TRBJ1-1,-,many,CASSYRQLNTEAFF,TGTGCCAGCAGTTACCGGCAGCTCAACACTGAAGCTTTCTTT
TRBV7-2,TRBJ1-4,-,many,CASSLGGTPTNEKLFF,TGTGCCAGCAGCTTAGGGGGGACCCCAACTAATGAAAAACTGTTTTTT
TRBV7-2,TRBJ2-1,-,-,CASSQEAGSSYNEQFF,TGTGCCAGCAGCCAAGAGGCCGGGAGCTCCTACAATGAGCAGTTCTTC
TRBV6-9,TRBJ1-1,-,few,CASSYVGSGEAFF,TGTGCCAGCAGTTACGTAGGGTCCGGAGAAGCTTTCTTT
TRBV12-3/TRBV12-4,TRBJ2-1,-,-,CASSSGTPPGNEQFF,TGTGCCAGCAGTTCGGGGACTCCACCCGGGAATGAGCAGTTCTTC
TRBV29-1,TRBJ2-7,TRBD2,few,CSVEVERESYEQYF,TGCAGCGTTGAAGTCGAGCGGGAGTCCTACGAGCAGTACTTC
TRBV30,TRBJ1-1,TRBD1,-,CAWSRTGGLEAFF,TGTGCCTGGAGTAGGACAGGGGGCCTTGAAGCTTTCTTT
TRBV12-3/TRBV12-4,TRBJ2-5,-,-,CASSFWGGETQYF,TGTGCCAGCAGTTTCTGGGGTGGGGAGACCCAGTACTTC
TRBV20-1,TRBJ2-7,-,many,CSAPSPQSSYEQYF,TGCAGTGCCCCCTCTCCCCAGAGCTCCTACGAGCAGTACTTC
TRBV5-1,TRBJ2-1,TRBD1,-,CASSLAGTGYNEQFF,TGCGCCAGCAGCTTGGCCGGGACAGGCTACAATGAGCAGTTCTTC